A selection of T cell receptor beta chains follows, all from one sample in a study of CD8 T cells in ankylosing spondylitis. TCRdb reprocessed the 5' RACE reads with MiXCR, giving one entry per CDR3 protein. This table has about 750,000 distinct CDR3 sequences, roughly 20% appearing once. The sequencing sample was made of blood, either unsorted or a sorted T cell fraction (not recorded which). These receptor sequences come from a male donor with ankylosing spondylitis. Each CDR3 is given with its conserved first and last residue. The size entry is marked missing in some rows and otherwise reads once, few, many or a size class.

size	V	J	CDR3
-	TRBV9	TRBJ2-2	CASSVGYYGTRDTGELFF
-	TRBV19	TRBJ1-1	CASSMKGYTEAFF
-	TRBV2	TRBJ2-7	CASSLQGSVVYF
-	TRBV5-1	TRBJ2-2	CASSLTWTVDTGELFF
few	TRBV10-2	TRBJ2-7	CASSERSAVAYEQYF
few	TRBV29-1	TRBJ2-1	CSVTNRTRTYNEQFF
-	TRBV29-1	TRBJ1-2	CSVEDGPYGYTF
-	TRBV25-1	TRBJ2-1	CASSGGASQQYNEQFF
-	TRBV24-1	TRBJ1-5	CATSDSRYGNQPQHF
-	TRBV14	TRBJ2-3	CASSPFLTGTQYF
few	TRBV11-2	TRBJ2-1	CASSLDWEGQFF
-	TRBV20-1	TRBJ2-2	CSARKGQTNTGELFF
-	TRBV4-1	TRBJ1-2	CASSQGPGPYGYTF
few	TRBV7-2	TRBJ1-1	CASSPGWEMNTEAFF
few	TRBV20-1	TRBJ1-1	CSALATRDVAFF
-	TRBV28	TRBJ2-7	CASRNGLAGSYEQYF
-	TRBV20-1	TRBJ2-5	CSARVSGGAPGETQYF
many	TRBV5-1	TRBJ1-3	CASSQDISGNTIYF
-	TRBV12-3/TRBV12-4	TRBJ2-1	CATTTQGSSYNEQFF
-	TRBV9	TRBJ2-1	CASSVATGLAASGQQFF
-	TRBV5-1	TRBJ2-7	CASSLTGDLGQQYF
few	TRBV29-1	TRBJ2-1	CSVGYRVQGEQFF
-	TRBV20-1	TRBJ2-5	CSARSRGTARETQYF
many	TRBV12-3/TRBV12-4	TRBJ2-2	CASSLPGTVGGELFF
few	TRBV6-5	TRBJ2-3	CASSYSLEWGSTDTQYF
-	TRBV10-3	TRBJ2-2	CAISESENTGELFF